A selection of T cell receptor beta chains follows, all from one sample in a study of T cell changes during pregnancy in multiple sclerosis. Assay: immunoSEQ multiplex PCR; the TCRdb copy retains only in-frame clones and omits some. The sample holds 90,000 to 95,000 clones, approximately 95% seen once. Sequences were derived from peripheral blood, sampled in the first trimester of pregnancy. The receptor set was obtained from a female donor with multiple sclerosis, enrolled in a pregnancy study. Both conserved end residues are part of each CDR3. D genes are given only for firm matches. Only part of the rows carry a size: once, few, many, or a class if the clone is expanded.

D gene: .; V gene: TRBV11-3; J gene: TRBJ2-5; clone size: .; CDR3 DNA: TGTGCCAGCAGCTCGGGGATAGAAGAGACCCAGTACTTC; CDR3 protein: CASSSGIEETQYF
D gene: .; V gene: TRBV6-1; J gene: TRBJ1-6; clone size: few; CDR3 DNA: TGTGCCAGCAGTGACACAGTAAATTCACCCCTCCACTTT; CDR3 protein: CASSDTVNSPLHF
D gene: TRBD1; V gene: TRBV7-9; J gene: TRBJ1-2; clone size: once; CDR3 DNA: TGTGCCAGCAGCTTAGAAGGACAGGGCAACTATGGCTACACCTTC; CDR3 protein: CASSLEGQGNYGYTF
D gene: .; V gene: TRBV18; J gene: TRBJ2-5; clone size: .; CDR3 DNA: TGTGCCAGCTCACCACTGCCCCGGGTGACCCAGTACTTC; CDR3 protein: CASSPLPRVTQYF
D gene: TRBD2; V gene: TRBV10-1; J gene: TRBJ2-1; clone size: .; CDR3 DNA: TGCGCCAGCAGTGAGTCTACGGGGGGGGTTTACAATGAGCAGTTCTTC; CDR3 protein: CASSESTGGVYNEQFF
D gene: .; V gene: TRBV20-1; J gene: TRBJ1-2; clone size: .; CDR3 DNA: TGCAGTGCTCATAGGGAGTATGGCTACACCTTC; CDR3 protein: CSAHREYGYTF
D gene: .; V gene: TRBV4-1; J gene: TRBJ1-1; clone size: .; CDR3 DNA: TGCGCCAGCAGCCTTCCTGACAGGACCACTGAAGCTTTCTTT; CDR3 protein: CASSLPDRTTEAFF
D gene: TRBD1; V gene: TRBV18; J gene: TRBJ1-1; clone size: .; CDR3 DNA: TGTGCCAGCTCACCAGGCAGGGGGCTTGAAGCTTTCTTT; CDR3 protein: CASSPGRGLEAFF
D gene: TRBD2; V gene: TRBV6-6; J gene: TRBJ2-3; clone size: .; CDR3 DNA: TGTGCCAGCAGTCTCCTAGCGGGGCCCACAGATACGCAGTATTTT; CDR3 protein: CASSLLAGPTDTQYF
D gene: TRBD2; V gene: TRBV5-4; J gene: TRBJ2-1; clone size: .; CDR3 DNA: TGTGCCAGCAGCCACGGGACTAGCGCTTACAATGAGCAGTTCTTC; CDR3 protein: CASSHGTSAYNEQFF
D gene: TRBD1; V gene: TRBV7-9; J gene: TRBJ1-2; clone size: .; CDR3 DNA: TGTGCCAGCAGCTTACGAACGGGACAGGGGCTTTATGGCTACACCTTC; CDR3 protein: CASSLRTGQGLYGYTF
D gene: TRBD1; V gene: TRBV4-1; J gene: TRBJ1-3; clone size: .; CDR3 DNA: TGCGCCAGCAGCCAAGATGGGGGTGGGACAGGCTCTGGAAACACCATATATTTT; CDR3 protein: CASSQDGGGTGSGNTIYF
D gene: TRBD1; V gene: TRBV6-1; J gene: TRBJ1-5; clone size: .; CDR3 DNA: TGTGCCAGCAAACCGGGACAGGGGTTGCCCCAGCATTTT; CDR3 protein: CASKPGQGLPQHF
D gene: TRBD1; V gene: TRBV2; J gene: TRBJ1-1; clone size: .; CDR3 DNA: TGTGCCAGCACAAGGACAGGGGGCAACACTGAAGCTTTCTTT; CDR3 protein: CASTRTGGNTEAFF
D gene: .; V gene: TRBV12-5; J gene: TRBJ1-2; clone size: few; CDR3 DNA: TGTGCTAGTGGTTTGGCAGGGCGGGGCCTACCGGTCGGCTACACCTTC; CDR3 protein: CASGLAGRGLPVGYTF
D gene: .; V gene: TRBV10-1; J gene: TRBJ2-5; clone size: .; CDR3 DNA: TGCGCCAGCAGTGGTGTCGGTACCGAGACCCAGTACTTC; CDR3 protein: CASSGVGTETQYF
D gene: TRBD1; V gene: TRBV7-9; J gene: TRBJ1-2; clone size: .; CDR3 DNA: TGTGCCAGCAGTGACCCGGGACAGGGGGCTTTTGGCTACACCTTC; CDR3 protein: CASSDPGQGAFGYTF
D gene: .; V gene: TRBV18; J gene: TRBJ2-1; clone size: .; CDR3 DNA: TGTGCCAGCTCACCACAGGGGGTCGGCAATGAGCAGTTCTTC; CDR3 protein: CASSPQGVGNEQFF
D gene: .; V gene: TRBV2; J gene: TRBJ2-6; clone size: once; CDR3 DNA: TGTGCCAGCAGTGGGCCGTGGGGGGCCAACGTCCTGACTTTC; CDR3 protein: CASSGPWGANVLTF
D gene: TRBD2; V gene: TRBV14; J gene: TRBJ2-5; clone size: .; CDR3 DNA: TGTGCCAGCAGCCTTGGGGGGGGACCGGAGACCCAGTACTTC; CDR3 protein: CASSLGGGPETQYF
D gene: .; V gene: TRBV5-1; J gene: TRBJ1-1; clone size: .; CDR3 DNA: TGCGCCAGCAGCTGGCAGGCTAACACTGAAGCTTTCTTT; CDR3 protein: CASSWQANTEAFF
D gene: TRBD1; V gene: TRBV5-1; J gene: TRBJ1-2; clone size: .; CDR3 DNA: TGCGCCAGCAGCTCAGGGACAGGGGAAAACTATGGCTACACCTTC; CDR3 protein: CASSSGTGENYGYTF
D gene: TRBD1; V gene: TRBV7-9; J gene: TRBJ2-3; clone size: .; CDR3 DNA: TGTGCCAGCAGCTTCGACAGGGCGACAGATACGCAGTATTTT; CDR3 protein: CASSFDRATDTQYF
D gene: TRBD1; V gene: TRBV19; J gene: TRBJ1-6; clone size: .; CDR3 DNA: TGTGCCAGTAGGGACAGGGGGTGGAATTCACCCCTCCACTTT; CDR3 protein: CASRDRGWNSPLHF
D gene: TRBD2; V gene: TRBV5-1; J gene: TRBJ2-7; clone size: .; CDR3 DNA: TGCGCCAGCAGCTTGGGACTAGCGGGGGACTCCTACGAGCAGTACTTC; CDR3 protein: CASSLGLAGDSYEQYF
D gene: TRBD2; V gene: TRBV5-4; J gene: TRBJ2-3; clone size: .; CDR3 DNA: TGTGCCAGCAGCTGGGGGGGGGATACGCAGTATTTT; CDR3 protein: CASSWGGDTQYF
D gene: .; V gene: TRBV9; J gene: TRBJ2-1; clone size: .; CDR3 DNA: TGTGCCAGCAGCGGCGATCTCAGGTTGGGGGGAAAGCGGTACAATGAGCAGTTCTTC; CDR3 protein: CASSGDLRLGGKRYNEQFF
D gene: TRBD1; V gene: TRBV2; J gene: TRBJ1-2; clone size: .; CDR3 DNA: TGTGCCAGCAGTGAAGCGGTCCCGACAGGGGGCTATGGCTACACCTTC; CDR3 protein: CASSEAVPTGGYGYTF
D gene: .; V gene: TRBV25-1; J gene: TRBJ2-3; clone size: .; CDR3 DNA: TGTGCCAGCAGGACCCCCCTAGGTAACACAGATACGCAGTATTTT; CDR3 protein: CASRTPLGNTDTQYF
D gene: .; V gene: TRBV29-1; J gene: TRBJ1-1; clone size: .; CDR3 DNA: TGCAGCGTTGAAAGTGGGCAGGCGAACACTGAAGCTTTCTTT; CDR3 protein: CSVESGQANTEAFF
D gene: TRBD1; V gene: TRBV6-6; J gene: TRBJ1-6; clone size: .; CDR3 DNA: TGTGCCATCGGACAGGCATCGTATTCACCCCTCCACTTT; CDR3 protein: CAIGQASYSPLHF
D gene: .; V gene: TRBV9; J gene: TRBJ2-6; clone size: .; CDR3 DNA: TGTGCCAGCAGCGTCTCGGGGTCTGGGGCCAACGTCCTGACTTTC; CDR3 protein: CASSVSGSGANVLTF
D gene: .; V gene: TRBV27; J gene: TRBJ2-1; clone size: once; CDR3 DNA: TGTGCCAGCAGTTTGTTACACAGGGACGAGCAGTTCTTC; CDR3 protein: CASSLLHRDEQFF
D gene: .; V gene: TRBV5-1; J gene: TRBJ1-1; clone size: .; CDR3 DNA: TGCGCCAGCAGCTTGGCCGGGCCGGGGTTCTCCGAAATCCTTGAAGCTTTCTTT; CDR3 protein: CASSLAGPGFSEILEAFF
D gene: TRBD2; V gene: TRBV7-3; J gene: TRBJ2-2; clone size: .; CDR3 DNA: TGTGCCAGCAGCTTACTTGGGACTAGCCCCGGGGAGCTGTTTTTT; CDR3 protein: CASSLLGTSPGELFF
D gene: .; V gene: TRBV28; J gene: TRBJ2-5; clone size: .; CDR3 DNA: TGTGCCAGCAGGGGGGGTAGCGGAGAGACCCAGTACTTC; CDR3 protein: CASRGGSGETQYF
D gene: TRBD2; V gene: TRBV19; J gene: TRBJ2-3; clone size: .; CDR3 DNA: TGTGCCAGTAGTATAGGAGCGGGGGGGCCGGATACGCAGTATTTT; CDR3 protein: CASSIGAGGPDTQYF
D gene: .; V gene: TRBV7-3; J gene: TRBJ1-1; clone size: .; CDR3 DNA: TGTGCCAGCAGCCGGACTGGGAACACTGAAGCTTTCTTT; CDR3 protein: CASSRTGNTEAFF
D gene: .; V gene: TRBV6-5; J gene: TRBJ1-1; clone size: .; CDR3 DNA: TGTGCCAGCCGAGGGGAGGACACTGAAGCTTTCTTT; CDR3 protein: CASRGEDTEAFF
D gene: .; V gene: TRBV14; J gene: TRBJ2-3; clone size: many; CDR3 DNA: TGTGCCAGCAGCCCCGGGAACACAGATACGCAGTATTTT; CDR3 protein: CASSPGNTDTQYF